One and the same sample provided the 5 T cell receptor beta chains below, sequenced in a study of type 1 and type 2 diabetes patients listed by TCRdb under 2016. Instrument used: Illumina MiSeq. Genomic DNA from sorted T cell subsets was used as template for TCRbeta CDR3 amplification. Multiplex PCR with 30 forward and 13 reverse primers amplified the TCRbeta CDR3 region. Using fastp at Q25 and MiXCR, TCRdb reprocessed the public reads and kept productive beta chains. For every CDR3 protein sequence, its rows merge into one entry that carries the most common genes and DNA. The sample profile shows more than 250,000 distinct CDR3 sequences; around 47% of them were found once. Roughly 15% of the sample is held by the ten biggest clonotypes. Specimen: peripheral blood mononuclear cells (PBMCs). The source of these receptors is a man younger than 35 with type 2 diabetes.

This clonotype came up a few times. The J gene is TRBJ1-2, the V gene TRBV4-3; D unresolved. V lost 0 bases, J lost 8 bases, and 13 bases lay in between. The germline CDR1 and CDR2 sequences are LGHNA and YSLEER. The CDR3 loop spans 14 amino acids. The CDR3 spells CASSQDRTRGGYTF. CDR3 DNA: TGCGCCAGCAGCCAAGATCGAACACGAGGAGGCTACACCTTC.

The gene calls are TRBV6-5 and TRBJ1-1, with D hard to call. Trimming stripped 8 bases from V and 1 base from J, with 11 bases between. Germline lookup yields CDR1 MNHEY and CDR2 SVGAGI. CDR3 length equals 13 residues. The CDR3 DNA is TGTGCCAGCTCCGCCATTGAGAACACTGAAGCTTTCTTT. It specifies CASSAIENTEAFF.

A word on this clonotype: A read error may be the cause here, since a much bigger clone is one base away. This chain joins TRBV30 and TRBJ2-2, with no clear D. V lost 2 bases and J lost 4, with 8 bases in between. There are 13 residues in the CDR3. Germline values: CDR1 GTSNPN, CDR2 SVGIG (reference sequence). The CDR3 DNA is TGTGCCTGGAGTTTAGGCAGCACCGGGGAGCTGTTTTTT. It translates to CAWSLGSTGELFF.

The rearrangement links TRBV10-3 to TRBJ1-2; possibly TRBD1 for D (6 bases). The CDR3 has 15 amino acids. Germline V gene sequence: CDR1 ENHRY, CDR2 SYGVKD. V was shortened by 0 bases and J by 8 bases, with 16 bases between the two germline ends. CDR3 bases: TGTGCCATCAGTGAGTCTGGGACAAGGGGCCGGGGCTACACCTTC. It specifies CAISESGTRGRGYTF.

Turning to this clonotype: The junction and the germline gene differ at one end; a read error may be behind it. The gene calls are TRBV19 and TRBJ2-6; TRBD1 matches 12 bases. The CDR3 is 16 amino acids. From germline, CDR1 is LNHDA and CDR2 SQIVND (reference sequence). The CDR3 region is CASEGQGASGANVLTF. In nucleotides, the CDR3 is TGTGCCAGTGAGGGACAGGGGGCCTCTGGGGCCAACGTCCTGACTTTT.